This T cell receptor (beta chain) was sequenced during a study of blood T cell repertoires in COVID-19. Across the whole study: T cells, B-cell-depleted T cells, or PBMCs supplied cDNA or gDNA.

A single count supports this clone. Method: immunoSEQ multiplex PCR; TCRdb's copy keeps in-frame clones and lacks some. The profile shows approximately 110,000 clones, less than 80% of them singletons. Germline V gene lookup returns CDR1 SNHLY and CDR2 FYNNEI. The V and J ends lost 11 bases and 6 bases, in that order; junction bases with no gene match: 5. There are 13 residues in the CDR3. Sample: peripheral blood. V is TRBV2 and J is TRBJ1-6; 9 bases line up with TRBD1. This receptor was obtained from a man in his 70s with active or convalescent COVID-19. CDR3 bases: TGTGCCTCCTTGGACAGGGGTAATTCACCCCTCCACTTT. The encoded protein is CASLDRGNSPLHF.